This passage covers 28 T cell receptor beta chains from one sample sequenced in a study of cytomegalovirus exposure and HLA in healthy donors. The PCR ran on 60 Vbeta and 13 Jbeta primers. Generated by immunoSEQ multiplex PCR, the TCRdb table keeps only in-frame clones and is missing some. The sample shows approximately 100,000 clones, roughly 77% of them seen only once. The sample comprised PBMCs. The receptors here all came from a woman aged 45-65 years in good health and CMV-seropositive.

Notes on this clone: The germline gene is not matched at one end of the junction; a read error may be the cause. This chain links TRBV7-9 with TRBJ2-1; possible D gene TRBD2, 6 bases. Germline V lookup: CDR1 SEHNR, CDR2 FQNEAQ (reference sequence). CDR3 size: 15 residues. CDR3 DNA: TGTGCCAGCAGCTTATCGTCTAGCGTCTACAATGGGCAGTTCTTC. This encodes CASSLSSSVYNGQFF.

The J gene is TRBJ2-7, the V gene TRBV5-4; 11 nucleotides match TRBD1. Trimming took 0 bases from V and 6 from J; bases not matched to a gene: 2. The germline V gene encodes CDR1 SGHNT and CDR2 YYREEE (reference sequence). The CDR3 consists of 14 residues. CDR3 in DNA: TGTGCCAGCAGCTTGGGGACAGGGGGCTCCGAGCAGTACTTC. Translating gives CASSLGTGGSEQYF.

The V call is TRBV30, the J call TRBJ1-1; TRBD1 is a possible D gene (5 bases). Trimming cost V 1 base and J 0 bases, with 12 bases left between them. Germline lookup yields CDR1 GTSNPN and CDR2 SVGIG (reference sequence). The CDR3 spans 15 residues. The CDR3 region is CAWSGGVGLNTEAFF. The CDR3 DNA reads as TGTGCCTGGAGTGGGGGGGTAGGGTTGAACACTGAAGCTTTCTTT. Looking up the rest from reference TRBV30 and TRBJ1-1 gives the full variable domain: SQTIHQWPATLVQPVGSPLSLECTVEGTSNPNLYWYRQAAGRGLQLLFYSVGIGQISSEVPQNLSASRPQDRQFILSSKKLLLSDSGFYLCAWSGGVGLNTEAFFGQGTRLTVV.

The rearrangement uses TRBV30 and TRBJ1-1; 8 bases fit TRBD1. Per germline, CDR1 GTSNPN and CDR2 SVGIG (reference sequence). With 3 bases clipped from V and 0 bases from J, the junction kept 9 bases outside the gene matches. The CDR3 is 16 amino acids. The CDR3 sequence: CAWSRRTGSMNTEAFF. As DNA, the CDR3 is TGTGCCTGGAGCCGAAGGACAGGGTCCATGAACACTGAAGCTTTCTTT.

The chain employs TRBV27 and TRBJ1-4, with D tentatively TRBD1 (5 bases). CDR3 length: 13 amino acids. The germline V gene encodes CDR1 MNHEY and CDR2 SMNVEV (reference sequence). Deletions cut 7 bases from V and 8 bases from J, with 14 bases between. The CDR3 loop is CASKDPGREKLFF. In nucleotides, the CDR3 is TGTGCCAGCAAGGACCCAGGGCGCGAAAAACTGTTTTTT.

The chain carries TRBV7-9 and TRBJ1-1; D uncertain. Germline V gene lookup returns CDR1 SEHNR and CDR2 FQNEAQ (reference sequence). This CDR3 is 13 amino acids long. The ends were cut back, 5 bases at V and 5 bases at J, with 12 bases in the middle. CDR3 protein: CASSLSTRTEAFF. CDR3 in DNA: TGTGCCAGCAGCCTGTCCACGCGGACTGAAGCTTTCTTT.

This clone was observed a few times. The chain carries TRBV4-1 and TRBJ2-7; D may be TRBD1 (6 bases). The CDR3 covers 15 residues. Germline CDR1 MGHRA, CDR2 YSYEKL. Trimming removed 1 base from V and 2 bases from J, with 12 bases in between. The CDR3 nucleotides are TGCGCCAGCAGCCAAGTAGGGACACCGACCTACGAGCAGTACTTC. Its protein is CASSQVGTPTYEQYF.

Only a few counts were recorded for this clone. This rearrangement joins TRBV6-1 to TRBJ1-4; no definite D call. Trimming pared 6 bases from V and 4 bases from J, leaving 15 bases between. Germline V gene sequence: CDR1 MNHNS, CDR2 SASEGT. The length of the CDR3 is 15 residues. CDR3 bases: TGTGCCAGCAGCGCGTTAGTGGGGAGTAATGAAAAACTGTTTTTT. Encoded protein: CASSALVGSNEKLFF.

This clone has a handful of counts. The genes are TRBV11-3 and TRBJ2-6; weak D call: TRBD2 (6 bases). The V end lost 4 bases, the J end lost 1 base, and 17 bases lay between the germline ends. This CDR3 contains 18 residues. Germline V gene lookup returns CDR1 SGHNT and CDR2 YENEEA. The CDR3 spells CASSSPQGDLSGANVLTF. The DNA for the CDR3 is TGTGCCAGCAGCTCCCCCCAAGGGGACTTATCTGGGGCCAACGTCCTGACTTTC.

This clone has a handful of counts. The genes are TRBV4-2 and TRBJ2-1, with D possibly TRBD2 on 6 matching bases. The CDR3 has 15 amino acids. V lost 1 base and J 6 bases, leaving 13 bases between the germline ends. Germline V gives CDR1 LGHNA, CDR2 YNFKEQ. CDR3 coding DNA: TGTGCCAGCAGCCAAGCGGGGAGGAGTAGCAATGAGCAGTTCTTC. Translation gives CASSQAGRSSNEQFF.

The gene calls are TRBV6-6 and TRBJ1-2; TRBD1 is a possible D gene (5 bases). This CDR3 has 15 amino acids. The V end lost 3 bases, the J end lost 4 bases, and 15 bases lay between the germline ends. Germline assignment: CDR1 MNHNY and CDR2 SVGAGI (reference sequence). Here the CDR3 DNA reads TGTGCCAGCAGTTATCAGGGTGACCGCCTCTATGGCTACACCTTC. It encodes CASSYQGDRLYGYTF.

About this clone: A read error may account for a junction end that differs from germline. In DNA, the CDR3 is TGTTCCAGCAGCCCCGGGACTAGCGGGAGTACCGGGGAGCTGTTTTTT. This encodes CSSSPGTSGSTGELFF. The chain uses TRBV7-9 and TRBJ2-2; 14 positions match TRBD2. The CDR3 has 16 amino acids. Germline CDR1 and CDR2: SEHNR and FQNEAQ (reference sequence). The full variable domain, rest sourced from reference TRBV7-9 and TRBJ2-2, is DTGVSQNPRHKITKRGQNVTFRCDPISEHNRLYWYRQTLGQGPEFLTYFQNEAQLEKSRLLSDRFSAERPKGSFSTLEIQRTEQGDSAMYLCSSSPGTSGSTGELFFGEGSRLTVL.

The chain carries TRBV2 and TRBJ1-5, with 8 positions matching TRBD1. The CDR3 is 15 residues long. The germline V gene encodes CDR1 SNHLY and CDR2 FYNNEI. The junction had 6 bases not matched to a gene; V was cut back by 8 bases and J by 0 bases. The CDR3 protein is CASLETGDSNQPQHF. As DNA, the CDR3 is TGTGCCAGCCTTGAGACAGGGGATAGCAATCAGCCCCAGCATTTT.

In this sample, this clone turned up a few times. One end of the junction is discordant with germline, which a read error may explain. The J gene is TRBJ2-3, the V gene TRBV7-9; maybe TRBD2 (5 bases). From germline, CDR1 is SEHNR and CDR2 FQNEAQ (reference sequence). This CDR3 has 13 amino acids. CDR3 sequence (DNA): TGTTCCAGCAGCTTAGACGGAGGTCGCACGCAGTATTTT. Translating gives CSSSLDGGRTQYF.

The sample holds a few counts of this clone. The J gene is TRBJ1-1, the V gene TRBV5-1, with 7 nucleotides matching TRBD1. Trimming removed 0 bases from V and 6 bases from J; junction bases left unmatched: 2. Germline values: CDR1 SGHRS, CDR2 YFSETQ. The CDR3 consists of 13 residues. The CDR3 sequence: CASSLGGTAEAFF. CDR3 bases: TGCGCCAGCAGCTTGGGAGGGACAGCTGAAGCTTTCTTT.

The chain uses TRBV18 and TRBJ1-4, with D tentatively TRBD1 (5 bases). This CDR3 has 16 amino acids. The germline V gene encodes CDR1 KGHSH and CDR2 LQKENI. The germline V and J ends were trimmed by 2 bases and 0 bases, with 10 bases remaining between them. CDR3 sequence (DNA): TGTGCCAGCTCACCAGGCAGGGCTGCAACTAATGAAAAACTGTTTTTT. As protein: CASSPGRAATNEKLFF.

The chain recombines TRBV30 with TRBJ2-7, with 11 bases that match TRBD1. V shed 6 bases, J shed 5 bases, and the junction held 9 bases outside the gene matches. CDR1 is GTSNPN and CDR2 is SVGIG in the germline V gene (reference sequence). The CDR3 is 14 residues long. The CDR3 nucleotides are TGTGCCTGTGAAATGCGGGACAGGGGGGACGAGCAGTACTTC. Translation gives CACEMRDRGDEQYF. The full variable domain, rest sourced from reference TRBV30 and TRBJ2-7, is SQTIHQWPATLVQPVGSPLSLECTVEGTSNPNLYWYRQAAGRGLQLLFYSVGIGQISSEVPQNLSASRPQDRQFILSSKKLLLSDSGFYLCACEMRDRGDEQYFGPGTRLTVT.

The CDR3 DNA follows: TGTGCCAGCAGTTACTCGATCAGGGGTGGTCAGCCCCAGCATTTT. As protein: CASSYSIRGGQPQHF. The rearrangement links TRBV6-5 to TRBJ1-5; the D gene is possibly TRBD1 (6 bases). This CDR3 comprises 15 residues. Trimming pared 0 bases from V and 6 bases from J, leaving 12 bases between. Germline CDR1 and CDR2: MNHEY and SVGAGI.

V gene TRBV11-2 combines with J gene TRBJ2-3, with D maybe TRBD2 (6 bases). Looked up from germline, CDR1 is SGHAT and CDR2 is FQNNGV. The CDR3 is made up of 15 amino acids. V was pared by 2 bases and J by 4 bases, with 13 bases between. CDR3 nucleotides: TGTGCCAGCAGCTTATTAGGGACTCCCCCAGATACGCAGTATTTT. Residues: CASSLLGTPPDTQYF. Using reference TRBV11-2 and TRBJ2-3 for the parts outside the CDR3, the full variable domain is EAGVAQSPRYKIIEKRQSVAFWCNPISGHATLYWYQQILGQGPKLLIQFQNNGVVDDSQLPKDRFSAERLKGVDSTLKIQPAKLEDSAVYLCASSLLGTPPDTQYFGPGTRLTVL.

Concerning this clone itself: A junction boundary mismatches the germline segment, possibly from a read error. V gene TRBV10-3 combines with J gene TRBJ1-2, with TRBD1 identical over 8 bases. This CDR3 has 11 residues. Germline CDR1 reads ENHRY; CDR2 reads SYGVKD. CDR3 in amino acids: CAIRNQGANSF. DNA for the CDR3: TGTGCCATCAGGAACCAGGGGGCAAACAGCTTC.

In nucleotides, the CDR3 is TGTGCCAGCAGCTCTCTCACAGGGGGCATGGATACGCAGTATTTT. This codes for CASSSLTGGMDTQYF. The V gene is TRBV9, the J gene TRBJ2-3; TRBD1 agrees at 9 bases. The germline V gene has CDR1 SGDLS and CDR2 YYNGEE. Trimming removed 4 bases from V and 6 bases from J; junction bases left unmatched: 9. The CDR3 is 15 amino acids.

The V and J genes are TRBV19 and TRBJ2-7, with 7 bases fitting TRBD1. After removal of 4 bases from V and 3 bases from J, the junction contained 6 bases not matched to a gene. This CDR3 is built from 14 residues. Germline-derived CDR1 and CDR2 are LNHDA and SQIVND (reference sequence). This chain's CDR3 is CASSTAAGGYEQYF. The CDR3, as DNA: TGTGCCAGTAGTACGGCGGCAGGGGGCTACGAGCAGTACTTC.

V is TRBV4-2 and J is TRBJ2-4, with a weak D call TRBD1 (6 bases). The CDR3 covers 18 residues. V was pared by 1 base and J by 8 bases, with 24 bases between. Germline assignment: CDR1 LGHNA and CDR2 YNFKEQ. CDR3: CASSQVLGTNYTRDIQYF. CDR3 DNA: TGTGCCAGCAGCCAAGTTTTAGGGACAAATTATACCCGGGACATTCAGTACTTC.

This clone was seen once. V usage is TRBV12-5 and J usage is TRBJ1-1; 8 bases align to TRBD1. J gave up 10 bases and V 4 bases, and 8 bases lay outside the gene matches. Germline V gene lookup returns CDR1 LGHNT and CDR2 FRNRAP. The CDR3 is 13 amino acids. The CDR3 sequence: CASGSGQGVSAFF. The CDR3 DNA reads TGTGCTAGTGGTTCTGGACAGGGTGTATCAGCTTTCTTT.

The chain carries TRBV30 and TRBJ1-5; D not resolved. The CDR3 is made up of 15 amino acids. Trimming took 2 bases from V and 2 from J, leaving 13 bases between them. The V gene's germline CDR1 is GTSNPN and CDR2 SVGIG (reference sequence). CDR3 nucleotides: TGTGCCTGGAGTATCGAAGGAGCTGGCAATCAGCCCCAGCATTTT. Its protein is CAWSIEGAGNQPQHF.

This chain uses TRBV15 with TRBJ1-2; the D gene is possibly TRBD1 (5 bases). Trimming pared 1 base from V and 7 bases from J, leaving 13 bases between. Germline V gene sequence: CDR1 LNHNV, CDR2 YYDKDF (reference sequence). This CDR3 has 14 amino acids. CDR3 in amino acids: CATSRAAQGSGYTF. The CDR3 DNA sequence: TGTGCCACCAGCAGAGCGGCCCAGGGTTCTGGCTACACCTTC.

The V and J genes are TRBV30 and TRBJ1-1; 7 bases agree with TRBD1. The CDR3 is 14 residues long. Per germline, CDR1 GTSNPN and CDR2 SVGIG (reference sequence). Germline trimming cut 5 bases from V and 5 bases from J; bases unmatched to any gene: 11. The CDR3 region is CAWEHRGVGTEAFF. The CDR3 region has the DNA TGTGCCTGGGAACACAGGGGAGTGGGGACTGAAGCTTTCTTT.

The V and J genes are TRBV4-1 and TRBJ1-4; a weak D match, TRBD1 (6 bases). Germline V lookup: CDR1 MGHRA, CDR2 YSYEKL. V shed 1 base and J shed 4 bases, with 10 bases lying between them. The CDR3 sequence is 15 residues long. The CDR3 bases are TGCGCCAGCAGCCAAGCAGGGGCCTTTAATGAAAAACTGTTTTTT. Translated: CASSQAGAFNEKLFF.